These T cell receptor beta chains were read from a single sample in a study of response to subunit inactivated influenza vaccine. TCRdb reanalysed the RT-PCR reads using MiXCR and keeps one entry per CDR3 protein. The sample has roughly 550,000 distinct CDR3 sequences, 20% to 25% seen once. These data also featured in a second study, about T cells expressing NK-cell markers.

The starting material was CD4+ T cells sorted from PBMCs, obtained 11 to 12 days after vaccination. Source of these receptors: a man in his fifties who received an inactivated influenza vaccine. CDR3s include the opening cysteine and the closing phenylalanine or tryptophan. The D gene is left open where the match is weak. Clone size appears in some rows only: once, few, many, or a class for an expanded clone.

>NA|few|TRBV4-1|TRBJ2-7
TGCGCCAGCAGCCAAGAAATCCAGGGACCCTACGAGCAGTACTTC
CASSQEIQGPYEQYF
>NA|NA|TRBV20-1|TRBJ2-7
TGCAGTGCTAGAGATCTCGGCAACTACGAGCAGTACTTC
CSARDLGNYEQYF
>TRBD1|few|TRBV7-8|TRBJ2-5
TGTGCCAGCAGCTTAGCGGATTCGGGACAGGCCCAAGAGACCCAGTACTTC
CASSLADSGQAQETQYF
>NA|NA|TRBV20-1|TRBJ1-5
TGCAGTGTCGGCTGGCATTCTAGCAATCAGCCCCAGCATTTT
CSVGWHSSNQPQHF
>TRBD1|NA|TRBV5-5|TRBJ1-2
TGTGCCAGCAGCTACTCCGGGACAGGGGCTTATGGCTACACCTTC
CASSYSGTGAYGYTF
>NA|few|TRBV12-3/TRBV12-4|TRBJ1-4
TGTGCCAGCAGTTTACTTGGCAGGGCTAGTGAAAAACTGTTTTTT
CASSLLGRASEKLFF
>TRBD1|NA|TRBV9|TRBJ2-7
TGTGCCAGCAGCGCGAGACAGGGACCCACCTACGAGCAGTACTTC
CASSARQGPTYEQYF
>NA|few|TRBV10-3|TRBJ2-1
TGTGGGACCGCGGGGCTACCCTACAATGAGCAGTTCTTC
CGTAGLPYNEQFF
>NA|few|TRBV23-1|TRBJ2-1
TGCGCCAGCAGCGAAATCCACAATGAGCAGTTCTTC
CASSEIHNEQFF
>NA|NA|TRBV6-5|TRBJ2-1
TGTGCCAGCAGTTACTCCCCACGGAGCCTCTACAATGAGCAGTTCTTC
CASSYSPRSLYNEQFF
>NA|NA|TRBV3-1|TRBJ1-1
TGTGCCAGCAGCCAAGGGCCAGGACGTATGAACACTGAAGCTTTCTTT
CASSQGPGRMNTEAFF
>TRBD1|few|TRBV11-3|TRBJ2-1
TGTGCCAGCAGCACCCGGGACAGGGGGCCCGATGAGCAGTTCTTC
CASSTRDRGPDEQFF
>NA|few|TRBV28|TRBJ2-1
TGTGCCAGCAGTTTCCCCCCTATACATTCGCTTGAGCAGTTCTTC
CASSFPPIHSLEQFF
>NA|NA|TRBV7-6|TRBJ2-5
TGTGCCAGCAGCTTAGGGGCAGGGATTATCGGAGAGACCCAGTACTTC
CASSLGAGIIGETQYF
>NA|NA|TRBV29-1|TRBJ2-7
TGCAGCGGGGCCCAAGCCTACGAGCAGTACTTC
CSGAQAYEQYF
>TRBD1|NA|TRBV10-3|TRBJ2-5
TGTGCCTCAAACTCCCAGGGGGAAGAGACCCAGTACTTC
CASNSQGEETQYF
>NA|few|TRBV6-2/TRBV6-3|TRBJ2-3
TGTGCCAGCAGGCGTAATCAGGGATGGGAAGATACGCAGTATTTT
CASRRNQGWEDTQYF
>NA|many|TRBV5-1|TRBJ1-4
TGCGCCAGCAGCGCGGACAGTAATAATGAAAAACTGTTTTTT
CASSADSNNEKLFF
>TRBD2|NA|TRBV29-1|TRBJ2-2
TGCAGCGTTGGGACTAGCGGACACACCGGGGAGCTGTTTTTT
CSVGTSGHTGELFF
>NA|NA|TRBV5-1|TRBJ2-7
TGCGCCAGCAGCTTGGCGATTACTAACTACGAGCAGTACTTC
CASSLAITNYEQYF
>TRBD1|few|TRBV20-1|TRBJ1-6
TGCAGTGCTAGACTGGGACAGGTCTATAATTCACCCCTCCACTTT
CSARLGQVYNSPLHF
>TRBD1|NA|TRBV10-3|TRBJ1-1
TGTGCCATCAGATACCCGGGACAGGGGACTGAAGCTTTCTTT
CAIRYPGQGTEAFF
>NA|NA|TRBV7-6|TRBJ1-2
TGTGCCAGCAGCTTAGAAGCGCAGACTTATGGCTACACCTTC
CASSLEAQTYGYTF
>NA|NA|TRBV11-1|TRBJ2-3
TGTGCCAGCAGCTTTGCGGGTTCAGATACGCAGTATTTT
CASSFAGSDTQYF
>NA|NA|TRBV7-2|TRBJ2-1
TGTGCCAGCAGCTTAGGGGGACCACCTACCCGGGAGCAGTTCTTC
CASSLGGPPTREQFF
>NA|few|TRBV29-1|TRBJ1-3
TGCAGCGGGACTGCAGCTGGAAACACCATATATTTT
CSGTAAGNTIYF
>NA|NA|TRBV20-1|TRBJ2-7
TGCAGTGCTAGAGACACCGGACGGAGCTCCTACGAGCAGTACTTC
CSARDTGRSSYEQYF
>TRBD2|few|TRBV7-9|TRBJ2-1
TGTGCCAGCAGCGGCTCTAGCGGGAGGGCCGTAAATGAGCAGTTCTTC
CASSGSSGRAVNEQFF
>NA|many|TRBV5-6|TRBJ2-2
TGTGCCAGCAGCTTGGCACTGACTACTTACAACACCGGGGAGCTGTTTTTT
CASSLALTTYNTGELFF
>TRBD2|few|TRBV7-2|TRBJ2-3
TGTGCCAGCAGCTTAGTCGGGAGGGGGGGAGATACGCAGTATTTT
CASSLVGRGGDTQYF
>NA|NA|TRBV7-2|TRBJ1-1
TGTGCCAGCAGCTCCGAGAGTGGTCTGAACACTGAAGCTTTCTTT
CASSSESGLNTEAFF
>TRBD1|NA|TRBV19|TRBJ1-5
TGTGCCAGTAGTGTCTCCGGGACAGGGGGCGGTCAGCCCCAGCATTTT
CASSVSGTGGGQPQHF
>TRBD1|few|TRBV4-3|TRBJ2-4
TGCGCCAGCAGCCAAGAGTCGATAGGACAGGGTGTCTGGAGCATTCAGTACTTC
CASSQESIGQGVWSIQYF
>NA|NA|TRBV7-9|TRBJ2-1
TGTGCCAGCAGCTTAGATAAGCATGAGCAGTTCTTC
CASSLDKHEQFF
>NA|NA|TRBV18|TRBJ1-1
TGTGCCAGCTCACCTGCCACGAACGGGAGGCTCCGCACTGAAGCTTTCTTT
CASSPATNGRLRTEAFF
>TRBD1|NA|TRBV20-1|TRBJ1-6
TGCAGTGCCCTGGGACAGGGACATTCACCCCTCCACTTT
CSALGQGHSPLHF
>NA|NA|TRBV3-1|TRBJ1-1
TGTGCCAGCAGCCACGGGGACACTGAAGCTTTCTTT
CASSHGDTEAFF
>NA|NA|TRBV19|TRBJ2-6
TGTGCCAGTAGTATCCCTGGGGCCAACGTCCTGACTTTC
CASSIPGANVLTF
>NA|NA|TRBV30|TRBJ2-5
TGTGCCTGGAGTGTCGGGGGAAGCCAAGAGACCCAGTACTTC
CAWSVGGSQETQYF
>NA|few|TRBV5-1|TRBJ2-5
TGCGCCAGCAGCTTGGTTTCATCGGCGGTTCGGGAGACCCAGTACTTC
CASSLVSSAVRETQYF
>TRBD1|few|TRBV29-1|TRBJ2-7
TGCAGCGCAACTACAGGGGGCTCGTCTGCCGAGCAGTACTTC
CSATTGGSSAEQYF
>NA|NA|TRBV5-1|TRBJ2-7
TGCGCCAGCAGCTTCAGCAACAACGAGCAGTACTTC
CASSFSNNEQYF
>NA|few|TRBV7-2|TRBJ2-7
TGTGCCAGCAGCTTAGTCGCGGGTCCGTCCTACGAGCAGTACTTC
CASSLVAGPSYEQYF
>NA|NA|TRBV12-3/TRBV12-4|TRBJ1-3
TGTGCCAGTAGTACTACAGGGAATGGAAACACCATATATTTT
CASSTTGNGNTIYF
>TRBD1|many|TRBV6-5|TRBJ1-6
TGTGCCAGCAGTTACTCGGACAGGGGAGGTTCACCCCTCCACTTT
CASSYSDRGGSPLHF
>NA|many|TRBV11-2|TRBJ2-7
TGTGCCAGCAGCTCCCAGGGATCTCTCTACGAGCAGTACTTC
CASSSQGSLYEQYF
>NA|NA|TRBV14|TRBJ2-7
TGTGCCAGCAGCCTGGACCCCATTACCCCGAACTCCTTGACCTACGAGCAGTACTTC
CASSLDPITPNSLTYEQYF
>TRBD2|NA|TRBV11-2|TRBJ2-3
TGTGCCAGCAGCAACCGAGTAACCGCCGGGACTAGCGGGATTCTCACAGATACGCAGTATTTT
CASSNRVTAGTSGILTDTQYF
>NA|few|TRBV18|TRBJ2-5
TGTGCCAGCTCACCTACTTACCAACCCCAAGAGACCCAGTACTTC
CASSPTYQPQETQYF
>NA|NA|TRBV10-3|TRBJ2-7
TGTGCCATCATGCAGGGGGGGTCCTACGAGCAGTACTTC
CAIMQGGSYEQYF
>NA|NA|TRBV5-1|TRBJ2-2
TGCGCCAGCAGCTTGAAGGAGCCAGGCACCGGGGAGCTGTTTTTT
CASSLKEPGTGELFF
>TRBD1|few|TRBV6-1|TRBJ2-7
TGTGCCAGCAGTACACCCGGGACAGGAGGGTACGAGCAGTACTTC
CASSTPGTGGYEQYF
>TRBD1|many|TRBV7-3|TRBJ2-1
TGTGCCAGCAGCCCGGGACAGGGGGTAGTTGATGAGCAGTTCTTC
CASSPGQGVVDEQFF
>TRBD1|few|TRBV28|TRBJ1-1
TGTGCCAGCAGTTTAATACAGGGGAGGTTGGACACTGAAGCTTTCTTT
CASSLIQGRLDTEAFF
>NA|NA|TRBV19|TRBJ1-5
TGTGCCAGTAGTATAGGTGGGGGGCTCGGCAATCAGCCCCAGCATTTT
CASSIGGGLGNQPQHF
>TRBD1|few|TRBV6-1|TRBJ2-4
TGTGCCAGCAGCCCCAGGGGGACCAAAAACATTCAGTACTTC
CASSPRGTKNIQYF
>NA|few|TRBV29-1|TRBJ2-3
TGCAGCGTTGAGATACTGAATACGCAGTATTTT
CSVEILNTQYF
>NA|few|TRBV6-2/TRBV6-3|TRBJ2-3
TGTGCCAGCAGTTACGGGACAAACACAGATACGCAGTATTTT
CASSYGTNTDTQYF
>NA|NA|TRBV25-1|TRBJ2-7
TGTGCCAGCAGTGTTTACTACGAGCAGTACTTC
CASSVYYEQYF